This T cell receptor beta chain derives from a study of blood T cell repertoires in COVID-19. At the level of the study: The origin of the acute and convalescent COVID-19 samples was the United States, Italy and Spain. In each case, the material was cDNA or gDNA derived from T cells, B-cell-depleted T cells, or PBMCs.

CDR3 length: 13 amino acids. Germline CDR1 is LNHDA and CDR2 is SQIVND (reference sequence). Between the trimmed V and J ends, which lost 6 bases and 8 bases, there was a span of 16 bases. Methods used by the authors: For nucleated cells, counts were estimated from reference gene primer amplification. TCRdb keeps only in-frame clones here, not all; method: immunoSEQ multiplex PCR. Clone size and V and J calls were adopted from that table, with D and trimming inferred from the DNA. The sample holds 97,000 or so clones, more than 85% seen once. This TCR derives from a man aged 18 to 30 with acute or convalescent COVID-19. J is TRBJ1-2 and V is TRBV19; a weak D match, TRBD1 (5 bases). Sequencing input: peripheral blood. The CDR3 region is CASRPRGAEGYTF. The CDR3 nucleotides are TGTGCCAGTAGACCCCGCGGGGCAGAGGGCTACACCTTC.